This TCR beta chain emerged from a study of T cells in localized non-small cell lung cancer. The assay was immunoSEQ multiplex PCR, and TCRdb's table has in-frame clones only and misses some. The table records approximately 28,000 clones, around 85% of them present only once. Study observations and caveats: Heterogeneity cannot be ruled out, as sequencing used one tumor region only. Of the tissues analyzed, uninvolved adjacent lung showed maximal T cell clonality, greater than tumor.

With 0 bases removed from V and 1 base from J, the gap between germline ends came to 9 bases. This CDR3 is 15 amino acids long. Germline V gives CDR1 SGDLS, CDR2 YYNGEE. A note on this clone: Its antigen is not identified.

The sample here was peripheral blood, taken before any cancer treatment. This chain connects TRBV9 to TRBJ2-3; D unresolved. This TCR was recovered from a female donor aged 60 or older with stage II squamous cell lung carcinoma. The chain's CDR3 is CASSVASTGTDTQYF. The CDR3, as DNA: TGTGCCAGCAGCGTAGCCTCTACAGGCACAGATACGCAGTATTTT.